Each of the 20 T cell receptor beta chains below was sequenced from the same sample in a study of cytomegalovirus exposure and HLA in healthy donors. Assay: immunoSEQ multiplex PCR; the TCRdb copy retains only in-frame clones and omits some. The sample has around 200,000 clones; more than 65% are singletons. Sequencing was done on a sample of PBMCs. The receptor source for this set is a young woman in good health and CMV-seropositive.

The gene calls are TRBV7-8 and TRBJ2-7; 12 bases align to TRBD2. V trimming: 7 bases; J trimming: 7 bases; junction bases outside the gene matches: 8. The CDR3 covers 14 residues. CDR1 SGHVS and CDR2 FQNEAQ come from the germline V gene. In DNA form, the CDR3 reads TGTGCCAGCACTCCCGGGACTAGCGGGCAGGAGCAGTACTTC. It specifies CASTPGTSGQEQYF.

V gene TRBV5-1 combines with J gene TRBJ2-5, with TRBD2 matching over 13 bases. CDR3 length: 16 residues. Germline values: CDR1 SGHRS, CDR2 YFSETQ. The V and J ends lost 5 bases and 5 bases, in that order; junction bases with no gene match: 9. The CDR3 loop reads CASRKGLAGAGETQYF. DNA of the CDR3: TGCGCCAGCAGGAAAGGACTAGCGGGGGCCGGGGAGACCCAGTACTTC. The entire variable domain, with the rest obtained from reference TRBV5-1 and TRBJ2-5, is as follows: KAGVTQTPRYLIKTRGQQVTLSCSPISGHRSVSWYQQTPGQGLQFLFEYFSETQRNKGNFPGRFSGRQFSNSRSEMNVSTLELGDSALYLCASRKGLAGAGETQYFGPGTRLLVL.

The V gene is TRBV18, the J gene TRBJ1-3; maybe TRBD1 (5 bases). This CDR3 is 16 amino acids long. Germline lookup yields CDR1 KGHSH and CDR2 LQKENI. Deletions cut 0 bases from V and 0 bases from J, with 9 bases between. CDR3 DNA sequence: TGTGCCAGCTCACCACCGGTGCAGGGCTCTGGAAACACCATATATTTT. Protein product: CASSPPVQGSGNTIYF.

This chain links TRBV25-1 with TRBJ1-1; D is unresolved. V lost 8 bases and J 2 bases, leaving 12 bases between the germline ends. CDR1 and CDR2 from the germline V gene are MGHDK and SYGVNS. The CDR3 is made up of 13 amino acids. CDR3 sequence: CASAAAKNTEAFF. The CDR3 DNA reads as TGTGCCAGCGCCGCGGCCAAAAACACTGAAGCTTTCTTT.

The V call is TRBV5-1, the J call TRBJ1-2; 7 nucleotides line up with TRBD1. Germline assignment: CDR1 SGHRS and CDR2 YFSETQ. Germline trimming cut 2 bases from V and 2 bases from J; bases unmatched to any gene: 6. The CDR3 runs 15 residues. CDR3: CASSFFGTENYGYTF. In DNA form, the CDR3 reads TGCGCCAGCAGCTTCTTTGGGACAGAGAACTATGGCTACACCTTC.

The chain couples TRBV19 to TRBJ2-7; perhaps TRBD2 as D (6 bases). The CDR3 has 14 residues. Germline V gene lookup returns CDR1 LNHDA and CDR2 SQIVND (reference sequence). V lost 1 base and J 1 base, leaving 8 bases between the germline ends. CDR3 sequence (DNA): TGTGCCAGTAGTATAGTGGGAGGATCCTACGAGCAGTACTTC. It codes for CASSIVGGSYEQYF.

The gene calls are TRBV9 and TRBJ1-3; D gene ambiguous. Trimming cost V 5 bases and J 3 bases, with 9 bases left between them. The CDR3 loop spans 13 amino acids. Germline loops: CDR1 SGDLS, CDR2 YYNGEE. CDR3 DNA: TGTGCCAGCAGGGATCTAGATGGAAACACCATATATTTT. Its protein product is CASRDLDGNTIYF.

The chain employs TRBV9 and TRBJ1-5, with TRBD1 as a possible D gene (5 bases). The V end was cut by 3 bases, the J end by 5 bases, with 9 bases between. The CDR3 loop spans 13 amino acids. The germline V gene has CDR1 SGDLS and CDR2 YYNGEE. CDR3 DNA sequence: TGTGCCAGCAGCGGTGGGGGGGATCAGCCCCAGCATTTT. Protein: CASSGGGDQPQHF. Based on the CDR3 plus reference TRBV9 and TRBJ1-5, the full variable domain is DSGVTQTPKHLITATGQRVTLRCSPRSGDLSVYWYQQSLDQGLQFLIQYYNGEERAKGNILERFSAQQFPDLHSELNLSSLELGDSALYFCASSGGGDQPQHFGDGTRLSIL.

The chain couples TRBV6-5 to TRBJ2-3; 10 bases fit TRBD2. V gave up 8 bases and J gave up 3 bases; unmatched junction bases: 2. The CDR3 has 13 residues. Looked up from germline, CDR1 is MNHEY and CDR2 is SVGAGI. CDR3 residues: CASGLADTDTQYF. In DNA, the CDR3 is TGTGCCAGCGGACTAGCGGATACAGATACGCAGTATTTT.

This clone has a handful of counts. J is TRBJ2-7 and V is TRBV11-2; 11 bases are a match to TRBD1. After removal of 5 bases from V and 4 bases from J, the junction contained 10 bases not matched to a gene. This CDR3 is built from 16 residues. Per germline, CDR1 SGHAT and CDR2 FQNNGV. This CDR3 is CASSPYLRDRGYEQYF. The CDR3 bases are TGTGCCAGCAGCCCATATCTCCGGGACAGGGGGTACGAGCAGTACTTC. The full variable domain, with the rest looked up from reference TRBV11-2 and TRBJ2-7, is EAGVAQSPRYKIIEKRQSVAFWCNPISGHATLYWYQQILGQGPKLLIQFQNNGVVDDSQLPKDRFSAERLKGVDSTLKIQPAKLEDSAVYLCASSPYLRDRGYEQYFGPGTRLTVT.

This chain joins TRBV27 and TRBJ1-1; 10 bases align to TRBD1. The length of the CDR3 is 19 residues. CDR1 and CDR2 from the germline V gene are MNHEY and SMNVEV (reference sequence). Germline trimming cut 1 base from V and 2 bases from J; bases unmatched to any gene: 13. As DNA, the CDR3 is TGTGCCAGCAGTTTATTCCGGGACAGGGGACTTCGGGCCAACACTGAAGCTTTCTTT. This translates into CASSLFRDRGLRANTEAFF.

CDR3 sequence: CASSIGAAEAFF. CDR3 nucleotide sequence: TGTGCCAGTAGTATTGGAGCCGCTGAAGCTTTCTTT. The chain is built from TRBV19 and TRBJ1-1; no reliable D call. The V gene lost 3 bases and the J gene lost 6 bases, with 8 bases spanning the gap. Germline CDR1 reads LNHDA; CDR2 reads SQIVND (reference sequence). This CDR3 has 12 residues.

The rearrangement uses TRBV9 and TRBJ1-3, with TRBD1 as a possible D gene (6 bases). The CDR3 is made up of 14 amino acids. Germline V gene sequence: CDR1 SGDLS, CDR2 YYNGEE. The V gene lost 0 bases and the J gene lost 4 bases, with 8 bases spanning the gap. The chain's CDR3 is CASSVAQGGNTIYF. CDR3 sequence (DNA): TGTGCCAGCAGCGTAGCACAGGGAGGAAACACCATATATTTT.

In this sample, this clone turned up a few times. The chain uses TRBV9 and TRBJ1-1; no firm D call. Germline V gene data show CDR1 as SGDLS and CDR2 as YYNGEE. There are 13 residues in the CDR3. Trimming took 2 bases from V and 4 from J, leaving 9 bases between them. The CDR3 here is CASSVAGITEAFF. The CDR3 DNA follows: TGTGCCAGCAGCGTCGCCGGGATCACTGAAGCTTTCTTT.

The V and J genes are TRBV25-1 and TRBJ1-4, with 7 bases lining up with TRBD1. The trim removed 6 bases at V and 1 base at J, leaving 5 bases unmatched. This CDR3 comprises 15 residues. From germline, CDR1 is MGHDK and CDR2 SYGVNS. The CDR3 protein is CASRARGLTNEKLFF. Here the CDR3 DNA reads TGTGCCAGCAGGGCCAGGGGGTTAACTAATGAAAAACTGTTTTTT.

The genes are TRBV7-2 and TRBJ2-2; D ambiguous. V was clipped by 3 bases and J by 4 bases, with 18 bases between them. CDR1 SGHTA and CDR2 FQGNSA come from the germline V gene. The CDR3 runs to 17 residues. The CDR3 DNA is TGTGCCAGCAGCTTCACACAGAAGTTCCTGTCCACCGGGGAGCTGTTTTTT. It is translated as CASSFTQKFLSTGELFF.

The chain uses TRBV7-7 and TRBJ2-7; no reliable D call. The CDR3 length is 13 residues. With 1 base removed from V and 7 bases from J, the gap between germline ends came to 11 bases. Germline CDR1 and CDR2: SSHAT and FNYEAQ (reference sequence). Here the CDR3 reads CASSLDRLQEQYF. The CDR3 coding sequence is TGTGCCAGCAGCTTAGATCGCCTACAGGAGCAGTACTTC.

The V and J genes are TRBV6-6 and TRBJ1-1; D remains ambiguous. The germline CDR1 and CDR2 sequences are MNHNY and SVGAGI (reference sequence). The CDR3 totals 15 residues. V gave up 0 bases and J gave up 1 base, with 9 bases separating them. The CDR3 loop is CASSYSRNKNTEAFF. The CDR3 DNA follows: TGTGCCAGCAGTTACTCAAGAAACAAGAACACTGAAGCTTTCTTT.

The chain combines TRBV7-2 with TRBJ1-3, with D perhaps matching TRBD1 (5 bases). CDR1 and CDR2 (germline): SGHTA, FQGNSA. This CDR3 contains 16 residues. Trimming took off 5 bases at V and 1 base at J, with 15 bases between the two ends. The CDR3 region is CASSRGPPFSGNTIYF. CDR3 in DNA: TGTGCCAGCAGCAGGGGTCCGCCTTTTTCTGGAAACACCATATATTTT.

The chain joins TRBV4-1 to TRBJ1-1, with a possible D match to TRBD1 (5 bases). V lost 1 base to trimming and J lost 1 base, with 7 bases between them. The CDR3 has 14 amino acids. CDR1 is MGHRA, CDR2 YSYEKL, per germline. The CDR3 loop reads CASSQAGGNTEAFF. The CDR3, as DNA: TGCGCCAGCAGCCAAGCGGGGGGGAACACTGAAGCTTTCTTT.